This is a list of T cell receptor beta chains from one sample in a study of T cell responses to AZD1222 COVID-19 vaccine. The protocol was immunoSEQ multiplex PCR, while the TCRdb copy is restricted to in-frame clones and leaves out a portion. This sample has around 170,000 clones, with about nine tenths found just once. The specimen comprised peripheral blood, sampled on day 0 of AZD1222 vaccination. Receptors originate from an adult in good health. CDR3s include the opening cysteine and the closing phenylalanine or tryptophan. Fields, in order: D gene, V gene, clone size, J gene, CDR3 protein, CDR3 DNA. The D gene is left open where the match is weak. Clone size is stated in some rows and not others, as once, few, many or a class when expanded.

>NA|TRBV21-1|NA|TRBJ2-1
CASSTLAGELRQFF
TGTGCCAGCAGCACCCTCGCGGGGGAGCTCCGGCAGTTCTTC
>TRBD2|TRBV5-1|NA|TRBJ2-1
CASSYGLAGGIDEQFF
TGCGCCAGCAGCTACGGACTAGCGGGGGGCATAGATGAGCAGTTCTTC
>NA|TRBV2|NA|TRBJ1-2
CASSEQRTLTVGNGYTF
TGTGCCAGCAGTGAACAGCGGACTCTTACAGTGGGGAACGGCTACACCTTC
>TRBD1|TRBV30|NA|TRBJ2-6
CAWGTGASGANVLTF
TGTGCCTGGGGGACAGGGGCCTCTGGGGCCAACGTCCTGACTTTC
>TRBD1|TRBV5-4|NA|TRBJ1-4
CASSLTRDRWGPEEKLFF
TGTGCCAGCAGCTTGACTCGGGACAGGTGGGGCCCTGAAGAAAAACTGTTTTTT
>TRBD1|TRBV5-4|NA|TRBJ1-5
CASPTGGKTNQPQHF
TGTGCCAGCCCTACAGGGGGCAAAACCAATCAGCCCCAGCATTTT
>TRBD1|TRBV7-2|NA|TRBJ2-7
CASSLYPPGQGGRANF
TGTGCCAGCAGCCTCTACCCACCGGGACAGGGGGGCCGTGCGAACTTC
>NA|TRBV3-1/TRBV3-2|NA|TRBJ1-2
CASSQDRGRDYGYTF
TGTGCCAGCAGCCAAGATCGGGGCAGGGATTATGGCTACACCTTC
>NA|TRBV24-1|NA|TRBJ1-2
CATSPSGGYGYTF
TGTGCCACCAGCCCGTCCGGAGGCTATGGCTACACCTTC
>NA|TRBV5-8|NA|TRBJ2-7
CASSADYLSYEQYF
TGTGCCAGCAGCGCTGACTATCTTTCCTACGAGCAGTACTTC
>NA|TRBV29-1|NA|TRBJ1-4
CSVVRQSDEKLFF
TGCAGCGTTGTTCGGCAGTCCGATGAAAAACTGTTTTTT
>NA|TRBV6-4|NA|TRBJ1-4
CASSTEQKQAMSNEKLFF
TGTGCCAGCAGTACGGAACAGAAGCAGGCCATGAGTAATGAAAAACTGTTTTTT
>NA|TRBV28|NA|TRBJ1-2
CASTLTAPNYGYTF
TGTGCCAGCACCCTGACAGCTCCTAACTATGGCTACACCTTC
>NA|TRBV6-5|NA|TRBJ1-3
CASSGTGNGNTIYF
TGTGCCAGCAGCGGGACGGGGAACGGAAACACCATATATTTT
>NA|TRBV5-1|NA|TRBJ2-3
CASSLQRSDTQYF
TGCGCCAGCAGCTTGCAGCGGTCAGATACGCAGTATTTT
>NA|TRBV18|NA|TRBJ1-6
CASSGRDGSPLHF
TGTGCCAGCTCAGGGCGGGACGGGTCACCCCTCCACTTT
>NA|TRBV12-3/TRBV12-4|NA|TRBJ1-1
CASSFGPEAFF
TGTGCCAGCAGTTTCGGTCCTGAAGCTTTCTTT
>NA|TRBV6-2/TRBV6-3|NA|TRBJ1-2
CASSRRDVYGYTF
TGTGCCAGCAGTCGCCGCGACGTCTATGGCTACACCTTC
>NA|TRBV11-2|NA|TRBJ1-2
CASSLVPSGHYGYTF
TGTGCCAGCAGCTTAGTTCCCTCCGGACACTATGGCTACACCTTC
>TRBD1|TRBV29-1|NA|TRBJ2-1
CSVGQEYNEQFF
TGCAGCGTGGGACAGGAGTACAATGAGCAGTTCTTC
>NA|TRBV7-9|NA|TRBJ2-7
CASSLAGVALEQYF
TGTGCCAGCAGCTTAGCGGGGGTAGCCCTCGAGCAGTACTTC
>NA|TRBV6-5|NA|TRBJ1-6
CASREDSSYNSPLHF
TGTGCCAGCAGAGAGGACAGCTCCTATAATTCACCCCTCCACTTT
>NA|TRBV5-1|NA|TRBJ2-6
CASRVVSSGANVLTF
TGCGCCAGCAGGGTGGTAAGCTCTGGGGCCAACGTCCTGACTTTC
>TRBD1|TRBV4-1|NA|TRBJ1-2
CASSQKQGASYGYTF
TGCGCCAGCAGCCAAAAACAGGGGGCCAGCTATGGCTACACCTTC
>NA|TRBV30|NA|TRBJ2-7
CAWSIPGPITYEQYF
TGTGCCTGGAGTATCCCGGGACCGATTACCTACGAGCAGTACTTC
>NA|TRBV7-9|NA|TRBJ2-5
CASSFSEDVQETQYF
TGTGCCAGCAGCTTTAGTGAAGACGTACAAGAGACCCAGTACTTC
>NA|TRBV9|NA|TRBJ1-6
CASSVGTQSSYNSPLHF
TGTGCCAGCAGCGTAGGGACACAGAGCTCCTATAATTCACCCCTCCACTTT
>NA|TRBV2|NA|TRBJ2-5
CASSGTVRETQYF
TGTGCCAGCAGTGGGACAGTGAGGGAGACCCAGTACTTC
>NA|TRBV7-2|NA|TRBJ1-2
CASSLGAFNGYTF
TGTGCCAGCAGCTTAGGTGCCTTCAATGGCTACACCTTC
>TRBD1|TRBV19|NA|TRBJ2-2
CASSIQGASGELFF
TGTGCCAGTAGTATCCAGGGGGCTTCCGGGGAGCTGTTTTTT
>NA|TRBV6-5|NA|TRBJ1-1
CASSYSYDLNTEAFF
TGTGCCAGCAGTTACTCGTACGACCTTAACACTGAAGCTTTCTTT
>TRBD1|TRBV7-2|NA|TRBJ1-2
CASSTWDRGHNYGYTF
TGTGCCAGCAGCACTTGGGACAGGGGACATAACTATGGCTACACCTTC
>NA|TRBV10-2|NA|TRBJ1-4
CASGRQENEKLFF
TGCGCCAGCGGGAGGCAGGAGAATGAAAAACTGTTTTTT
>TRBD2|TRBV19|few|TRBJ2-1
CAASGVNNEQFF
TGTGCCGCTAGCGGGGTGAACAATGAGCAGTTCTTC
>NA|TRBV7-2|NA|TRBJ1-3
CASSLLGLDTIYF
TGTGCCAGCAGCTTATTGGGTTTGGACACCATATATTTT
>NA|TRBV10-3|NA|TRBJ1-3
CAISDHGSRSGNTIYF
TGTGCCATCAGTGATCACGGGTCAAGGTCTGGAAACACCATATATTTT
>NA|TRBV18|once|TRBJ2-1
CASSEQLGLNEQFF
TGTGCCAGCTCGGAACAGCTGGGACTCAATGAGCAGTTCTTC
>NA|TRBV19|NA|TRBJ2-1
CASSTRGHHYYNEQFF
TGTGCCAGTAGTACCCGGGGACACCATTACTACAATGAGCAGTTCTTC
>NA|TRBV28|NA|TRBJ1-1
CASRRGPGAFF
TGTGCCAGCCGTCGGGGGCCCGGGGCTTTCTTT
>TRBD1|TRBV3-1/TRBV3-2|NA|TRBJ1-3
CASSQQGENTIYF
TGTGCCAGCAGCCAACAGGGGGAAAACACCATATATTTT